One and the same sample provided the 11 T cell receptor beta chains below, sequenced in a study of blood T cell repertoires in COVID-19. Libraries were prepared by immunoSEQ multiplex PCR; TCRdb keeps only in-frame clonotypes and omits some of them. Of fewer than 400,000 clones detected, 80% to 90% appear once; the ten largest clones hold approximately 9.3%. Input material: PBMCs or T cells enriched from blood (not recorded which). All receptors come from a woman aged 50 to 65 who had recovered from COVID-19.

The J gene is TRBJ2-5, the V gene TRBV5-1, with D perhaps TRBD2 (5 bases). The V end was cut by 3 bases, the J end by 5 bases, with 23 bases between. Germline V gene data show CDR1 as SGHRS and CDR2 as YFSETQ. This CDR3 has 17 amino acids. For the CDR3, the DNA is TGCGCCAGCAGCTGGGCCGGGGTTACAGCCGGTGTTGAGACCCAGTACTTC. Residues: CASSWAGVTAGVETQYF.

This clone was observed a single time. This chain connects TRBV7-9 to TRBJ1-1; D remains ambiguous. Trimming cost V 0 bases and J 5 bases, with 4 bases left between them. CDR3 size: 12 residues. Germline CDR1 reads SEHNR; CDR2 reads FQNEAQ (reference sequence). CDR3 sequence (DNA): TGTGCCAGCAGCTTAGCGTTAACTGAAGCTTTCTTT. Its protein product is CASSLALTEAFF.

This rearrangement joins TRBV6-5 to TRBJ1-3, with D hard to call. The CDR3 has 13 residues. The germline V gene has CDR1 MNHEY and CDR2 SVGAGI. V was trimmed by 8 bases and J by 3 bases, leaving 11 bases between them. CDR3 nucleotides: TGTGCCAGCGCGGGAGGTTTTGGAAACACCATATATTTT. It codes for CASAGGFGNTIYF.

The chain employs TRBV10-3 and TRBJ1-1; D unresolved. The CDR3 has 12 residues. Germline V CDR1 and CDR2: ENHRY, SYGVKD. The V end lost 5 bases, the J end lost 4 bases, and 8 bases lay between the germline ends. In DNA form, the CDR3 reads TGTGCCATCAGTCAGGTAGGCACTGAAGCTTTCTTT. Amino acid sequence: CAISQVGTEAFF.

The V and J genes are TRBV19 and TRBJ2-1, with a tentative D call TRBD1 (5 bases). Per germline, CDR1 LNHDA and CDR2 SQIVND (reference sequence). The CDR3 contains 21 residues. The V and J ends lost 5 bases and 0 bases respectively, with 29 bases between them. The CDR3 here is CASSARVVTWKQVSSYNEQFF. CDR3 sequence (DNA): TGTGCCAGTAGTGCCAGGGTCGTTACTTGGAAACAGGTCAGCTCCTACAATGAGCAGTTCTTC.

The V and J genes are TRBV7-2 and TRBJ2-5; 7 positions match TRBD1. Looked up from germline, CDR1 is SGHTA and CDR2 is FQGNSA. The CDR3 is 14 residues long. Trimming cost V 2 bases and J 2 bases; bases outside gene matches: 2. The CDR3 loop reads CASSLLGQQETQYF. In DNA, the CDR3 is TGTGCCAGCAGCTTATTGGGACAGCAAGAGACCCAGTACTTC.

The CDR3 is CASSAGTGSGNTIYF. CDR3 nucleotides: TGTGCCAGCAGCGCGGGAACAGGCTCTGGAAACACCATATATTTT. The chain couples TRBV5-4 to TRBJ1-3, with D tentatively TRBD1 (5 bases). V was cut by 4 bases and J by 0 bases, with 11 bases left in between. Looked up from germline, CDR1 is SGHNT and CDR2 is YYREEE (reference sequence). This CDR3 has 15 residues.

V usage is TRBV20-1 and J usage is TRBJ2-7; maybe TRBD1 (6 bases). The CDR3 extends over 13 amino acids. With 3 bases removed from V and 1 base from J, the gap between germline ends came to 10 bases. CDR1 DFQATT and CDR2 SNEGSKA come from the germline V gene (reference sequence). The DNA of the CDR3 is TGCAGTGCTAGTTCGGGACAATCCTACGAGCAGTACTTC. This codes for CSASSGQSYEQYF.

V is TRBV4-2 and J is TRBJ2-3; D might be TRBD1 (6 bases). The CDR3 loop spans 14 amino acids. V lost 1 base to trimming and J lost 6 bases, with 11 bases between them. Germline assignment: CDR1 LGHNA and CDR2 YNFKEQ. Here the CDR3 DNA reads TGTGCCAGCAGCCAAGGACAGGTCTTGGATACGCAGTATTTT. Its translation is CASSQGQVLDTQYF.

The chain uses TRBV10-3 and TRBJ1-5, with D unclear. This CDR3 is built from 13 residues. Germline CDR1 is ENHRY and CDR2 is SYGVKD. The V end lost 6 bases, the J end lost 6 bases, and 12 bases lay between the germline ends. DNA for the CDR3: TGTGCCATCAGCGGCGGAGGAGGTCAGCCCCAGCATTTT. It codes for CAISGGGGQPQHF.

The chain links TRBV10-3 to TRBJ1-2; TRBD1 might be the D (6 bases). The CDR3 spans 13 residues. From germline, CDR1 is ENHRY and CDR2 SYGVKD. The V and J ends lost 7 bases and 8 bases respectively, with 17 bases between them. The CDR3 here is CAITDTGPSGYTF. CDR3 in DNA: TGTGCCATCACCGACACAGGGCCTTCCGGCTACACCTTC.